This T cell receptor beta chain came from a study of quantifying T cell responses using KT2 cells. Study details: TCR alpha and beta constant-region primers primed reverse transcription of RNA.

This clonotype appeared a single time. Since no conserved phenylalanine or tryptophan closes the CDR3, a read error is the likely cause. An oligo carrying a UMI was ligated to the cDNA 3' end. An equimolar mix of RC1.1 and RC1.2 primed the beta chain across TRBC1 and TRBC2. MiXCR, applied by TCRdb to the UMI-ligation and nested PCR reads, yields one record per CDR3 protein. The data hold around 44,000 distinct CDR3 sequences, with more than 15% observed a single time. KT2 cells were mixed with fixed PBMC numbers at varying ratios. The sample consisted of PBMCs spiked with cells of the T cell clone KT2. The clonotype comes from a human donor.

The chain's CDR3 is CASSRGLAGDRNEQFL. The DNA of the CDR3 is TGTGCCAGCAGCCGGGGGTTAGCGGGAGATAGGAATGAGCAGTTCTTA. The chain is built from TRBV7-9 and TRBJ2-1; 9 bases fit TRBD2. Germline V gene data show CDR1 as SEHNR and CDR2 as FQNEAQ (reference sequence). Trimming at V came to 5 bases and at J to 7 bases, leaving 12 bases not matched to a gene. The length of the CDR3 is 16 residues.